This T cell receptor beta chain is drawn from a study of T-cell memory formation after mild COVID-19. Study results and caveats: Mainly CM and EM harbored the contracting CD4+ clones; mainly EMRA harbored the CD8+ ones.

With 1 base removed from V and 3 bases from J, the gap between germline ends came to 0 bases. The CDR3 sequence is 12 residues long. CDR1 is SGHTA, CDR2 FQGNSA, per germline. This clonotype has ten or more counts. The antigen is unknown. TCRdb passed the 5' RACE reads through MiXCR, listing each CDR3 protein once. Here the sample spans more than 150,000 distinct CDR3 sequences, approximately 17% being singletons. Sequencing input: PBMCs or a T cell subset sorted from them (not recorded which). The receptor's source is a man aged 18 to 35 who had mild COVID-19 (a few samples of this study predate the infection). Cell type and time point are not known. The chain couples TRBV7-2 to TRBJ2-2; the D is unclear. The CDR3 sequence: CASSLDTGELFF. For the CDR3, the DNA is TGTGCCAGCAGCTTAGACACCGGGGAGCTGTTTTTT.